This TCR beta chain was documented in a study of regulatory T cells in long-lasting Graves disease. Combining iRepertoire HTBI primers with Arm-PCR of CDR3 regions, the authors built TCR beta libraries. From the multiplex PCR reads, TCRdb called clonotypes with MiXCR, one entry per CDR3 protein. The data contain a few hundred thousand distinct CDR3 sequences, 14% of them singletons. This clonotype appeared many times. Trimming removed 1 base from V and 4 bases from J; junction bases left unmatched: 4. The CDR3 contains 15 residues. CDR1 is SGHTA, CDR2 FQGNSA, per germline. Time point given: newly diagnosed GD, antithyroid drugs for less than 3 months. Preparation of the TCR library used RNA extracted from PBMCs. The sample was also reused in another study, on T cells in Graves' hyperthyroidism and ophthalmopathy. Turning to that study: A first-round RT-PCR of the TCR CDR3 used the HTBI primer set. In the blood, most expanded thyroid clonotypes above 0.001 appeared as well.

The chain joins TRBV7-2 to TRBJ1-5; 7 bases align to TRBD1. Specimen: peripheral blood mononuclear cells (PBMCs), collected at new diagnosis, from a patient treated with antithyroid drugs. This TCR derives from a woman aged 50 to 60 with Graves disease. CDR3 sequence reads: CASSLGGQLNQPQHF. The CDR3 DNA follows: TGTGCCAGCAGCTTAGGGGGACAGCTTAATCAGCCCCAGCATTTT.